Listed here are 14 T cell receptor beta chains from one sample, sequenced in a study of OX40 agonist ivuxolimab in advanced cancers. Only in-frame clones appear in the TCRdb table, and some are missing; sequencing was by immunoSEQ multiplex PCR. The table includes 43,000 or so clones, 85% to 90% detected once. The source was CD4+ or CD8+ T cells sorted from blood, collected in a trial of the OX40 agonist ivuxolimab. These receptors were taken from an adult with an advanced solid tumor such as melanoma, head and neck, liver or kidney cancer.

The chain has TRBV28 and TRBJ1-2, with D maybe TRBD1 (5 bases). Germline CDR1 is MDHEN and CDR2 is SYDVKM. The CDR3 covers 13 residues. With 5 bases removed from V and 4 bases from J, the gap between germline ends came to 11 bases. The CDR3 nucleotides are TGTGCCAGCAGTCCCCCAGGGATCTATGGCTACACCTTC. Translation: CASSPPGIYGYTF.

The CDR3 loop reads CASGRGATGELFF. CDR3 nucleotides: TGTGCCAGCGGGAGGGGGGCCACCGGGGAGCTGTTTTTT. The V gene is TRBV2, the J gene TRBJ2-2, with D perhaps TRBD2 (7 bases). Germline V gene data show CDR1 as SNHLY and CDR2 as FYNNEI. CDR3 length: 13 residues. V was trimmed by 8 bases and J by 4 bases, leaving 11 bases between them. Complete variable domain (other parts from reference TRBV2 and TRBJ2-2): EPEVTQTPSHQVTQMGQEVILRCVPISNHLYFYWYRQILGQKVEFLVSFYNNEISEKSEIFDDQFSVERPDGSNFTLKIRSTKLEDSAMYFCASGRGATGELFFGEGSRLTVL.

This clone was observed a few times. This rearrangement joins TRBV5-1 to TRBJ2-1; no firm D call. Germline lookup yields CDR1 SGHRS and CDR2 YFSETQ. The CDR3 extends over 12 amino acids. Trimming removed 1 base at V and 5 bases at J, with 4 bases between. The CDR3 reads CASSLPNNEQFF. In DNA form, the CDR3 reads TGCGCCAGCAGCTTGCCCAACAATGAGCAGTTCTTC.

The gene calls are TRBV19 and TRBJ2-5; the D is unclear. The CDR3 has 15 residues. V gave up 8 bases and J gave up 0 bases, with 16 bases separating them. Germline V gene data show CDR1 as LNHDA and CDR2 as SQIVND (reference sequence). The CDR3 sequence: CASSALQVHQETQYF. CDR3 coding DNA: TGTGCCAGTTCCGCTCTCCAGGTACACCAAGAGACCCAGTACTTC.

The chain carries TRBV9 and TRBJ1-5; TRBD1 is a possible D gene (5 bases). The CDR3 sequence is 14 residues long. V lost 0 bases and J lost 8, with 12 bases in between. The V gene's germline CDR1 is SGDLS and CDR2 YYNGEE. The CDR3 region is CASSVGGGREPQHF. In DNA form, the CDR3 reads TGTGCCAGCAGCGTAGGGGGGGGTCGCGAGCCCCAGCATTTT.

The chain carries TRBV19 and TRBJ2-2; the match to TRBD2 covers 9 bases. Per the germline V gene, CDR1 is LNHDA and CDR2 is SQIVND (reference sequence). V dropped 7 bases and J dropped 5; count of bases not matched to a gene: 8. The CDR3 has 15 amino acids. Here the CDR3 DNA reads TGTGCCAGTAAGGTAGCGGGAGCGAGAACCGGGGAGCTGTTTTTT. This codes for CASKVAGARTGELFF.

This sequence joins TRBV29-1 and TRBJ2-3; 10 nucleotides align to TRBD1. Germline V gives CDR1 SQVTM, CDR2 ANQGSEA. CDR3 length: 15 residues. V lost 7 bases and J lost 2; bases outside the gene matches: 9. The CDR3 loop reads CSANPDRGLTDTQYF. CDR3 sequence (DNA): TGCAGCGCAAACCCAGACAGGGGGCTCACAGATACGCAGTATTTT.

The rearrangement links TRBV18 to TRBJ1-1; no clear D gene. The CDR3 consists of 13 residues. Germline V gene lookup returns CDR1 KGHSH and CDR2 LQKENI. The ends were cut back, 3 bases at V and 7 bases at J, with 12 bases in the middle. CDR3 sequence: CASSPGRSLEAFF. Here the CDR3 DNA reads TGTGCCAGCTCACCCGGTCGTTCCCTTGAAGCTTTCTTT.

This CDR3 is CASSEGTGIYEQYF. CDR3 nucleotides: TGTGCCAGCAGCGAGGGAACAGGGATCTACGAGCAGTACTTC. This chain connects TRBV28 to TRBJ2-5; possible D gene TRBD1, 6 bases. Near its end, the DNA agrees better with TRBJ2-7, so the J call may be wrong. The germline V gene has CDR1 MDHEN and CDR2 SYDVKM. The CDR3 totals 14 residues.

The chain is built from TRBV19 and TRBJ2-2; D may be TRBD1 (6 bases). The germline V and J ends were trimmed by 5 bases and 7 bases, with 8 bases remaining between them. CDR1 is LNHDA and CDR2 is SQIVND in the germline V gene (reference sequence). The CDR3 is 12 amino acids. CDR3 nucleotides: TGTGCCAGTAGTCGACAGGTCGGGGAGCTGTTTTTT. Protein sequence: CASSRQVGELFF.

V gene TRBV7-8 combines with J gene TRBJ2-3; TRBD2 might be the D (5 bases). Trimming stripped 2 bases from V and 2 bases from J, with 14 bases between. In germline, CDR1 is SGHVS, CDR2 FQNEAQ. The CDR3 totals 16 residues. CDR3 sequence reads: CASSLFRTGFTDTQYF. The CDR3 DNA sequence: TGTGCCAGCAGCTTATTCCGGACGGGGTTCACAGATACGCAGTATTTT.

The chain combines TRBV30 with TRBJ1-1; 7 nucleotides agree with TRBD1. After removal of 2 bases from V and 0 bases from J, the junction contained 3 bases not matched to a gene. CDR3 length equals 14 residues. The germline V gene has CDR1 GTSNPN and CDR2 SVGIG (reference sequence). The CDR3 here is CAWSRDSMNTEAFF. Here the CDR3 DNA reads TGTGCCTGGAGTCGGGACAGTATGAACACTGAAGCTTTCTTT. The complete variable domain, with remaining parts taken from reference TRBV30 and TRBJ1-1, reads SQTIHQWPATLVQPVGSPLSLECTVEGTSNPNLYWYRQAAGRGLQLLFYSVGIGQISSEVPQNLSASRPQDRQFILSSKKLLLSDSGFYLCAWSRDSMNTEAFFGQGTRLTVV.

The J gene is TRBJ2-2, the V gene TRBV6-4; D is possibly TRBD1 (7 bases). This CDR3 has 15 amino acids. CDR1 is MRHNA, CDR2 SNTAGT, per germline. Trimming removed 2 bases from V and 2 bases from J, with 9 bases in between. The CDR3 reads CASSDGGGNTGELFF. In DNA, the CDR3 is TGTGCCAGCAGTGACGGAGGGGGCAACACCGGGGAGCTGTTTTTT.

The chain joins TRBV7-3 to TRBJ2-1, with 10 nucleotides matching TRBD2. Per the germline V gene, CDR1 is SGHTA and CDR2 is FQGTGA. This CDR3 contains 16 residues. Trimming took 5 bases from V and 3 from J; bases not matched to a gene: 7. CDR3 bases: TGTGCCAGCAGCCCAGCCGGGACTAGCGTCTACAATGAGCAGTTCTTC. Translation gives CASSPAGTSVYNEQFF.